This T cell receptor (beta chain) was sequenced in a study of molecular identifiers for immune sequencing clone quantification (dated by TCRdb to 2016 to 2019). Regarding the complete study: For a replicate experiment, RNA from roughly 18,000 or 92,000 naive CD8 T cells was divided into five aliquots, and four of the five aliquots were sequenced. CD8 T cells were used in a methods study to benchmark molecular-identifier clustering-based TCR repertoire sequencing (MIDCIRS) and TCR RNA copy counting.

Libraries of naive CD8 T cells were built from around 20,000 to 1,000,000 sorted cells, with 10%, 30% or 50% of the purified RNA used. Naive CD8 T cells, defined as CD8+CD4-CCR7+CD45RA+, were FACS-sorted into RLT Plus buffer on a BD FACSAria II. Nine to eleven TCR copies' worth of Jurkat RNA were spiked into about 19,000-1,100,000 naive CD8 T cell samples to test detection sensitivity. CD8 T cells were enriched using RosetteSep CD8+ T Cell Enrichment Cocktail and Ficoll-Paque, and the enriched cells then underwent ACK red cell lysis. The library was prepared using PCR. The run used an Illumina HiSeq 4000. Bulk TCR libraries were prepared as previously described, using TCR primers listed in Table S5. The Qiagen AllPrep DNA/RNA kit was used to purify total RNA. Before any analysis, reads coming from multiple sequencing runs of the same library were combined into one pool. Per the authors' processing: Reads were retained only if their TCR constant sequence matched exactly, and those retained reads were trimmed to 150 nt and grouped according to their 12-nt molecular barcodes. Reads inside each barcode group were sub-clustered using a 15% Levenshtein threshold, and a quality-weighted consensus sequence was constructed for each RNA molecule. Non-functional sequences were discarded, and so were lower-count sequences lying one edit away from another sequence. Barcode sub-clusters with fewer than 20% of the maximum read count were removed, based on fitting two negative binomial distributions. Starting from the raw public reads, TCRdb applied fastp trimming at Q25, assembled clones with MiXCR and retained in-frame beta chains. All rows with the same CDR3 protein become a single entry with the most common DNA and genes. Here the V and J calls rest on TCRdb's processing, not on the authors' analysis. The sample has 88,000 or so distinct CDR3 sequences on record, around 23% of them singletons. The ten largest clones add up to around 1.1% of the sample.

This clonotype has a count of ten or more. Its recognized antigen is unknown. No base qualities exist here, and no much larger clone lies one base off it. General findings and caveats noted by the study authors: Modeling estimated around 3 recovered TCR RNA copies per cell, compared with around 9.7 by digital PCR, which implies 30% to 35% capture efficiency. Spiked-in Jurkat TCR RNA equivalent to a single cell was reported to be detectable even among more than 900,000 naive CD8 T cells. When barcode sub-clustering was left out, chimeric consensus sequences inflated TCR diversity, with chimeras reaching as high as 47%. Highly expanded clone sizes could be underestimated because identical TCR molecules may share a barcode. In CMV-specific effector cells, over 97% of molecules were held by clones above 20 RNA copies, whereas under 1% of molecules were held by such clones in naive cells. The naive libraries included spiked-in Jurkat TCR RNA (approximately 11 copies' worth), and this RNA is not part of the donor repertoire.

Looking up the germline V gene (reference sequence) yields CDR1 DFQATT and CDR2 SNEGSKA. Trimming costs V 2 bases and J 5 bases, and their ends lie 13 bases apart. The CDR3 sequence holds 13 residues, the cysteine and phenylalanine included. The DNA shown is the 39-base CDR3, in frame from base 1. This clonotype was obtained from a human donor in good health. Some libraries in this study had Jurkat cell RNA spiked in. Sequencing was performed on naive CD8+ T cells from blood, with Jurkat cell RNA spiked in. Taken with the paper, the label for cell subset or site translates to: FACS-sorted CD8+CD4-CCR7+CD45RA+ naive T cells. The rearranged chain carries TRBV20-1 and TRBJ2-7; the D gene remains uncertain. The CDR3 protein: CSARPGFGNEQYF. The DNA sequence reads TGCAGTGCTAGACCAGGTTTTGGTAACGAGCAGTACTTC.